The clone carrying this TCR beta chain is a singleton in its sample. The V segment lost 4 bases and the J segment 1 base; nucleotides outside the gene matches: 4. This CDR3 has 15 residues. Per germline, CDR1 SGHNT and CDR2 YENEEA. With random hexamers, reverse transcription was performed on about 0.5 to 1 ug of RNA. TCRdb reprocessed the immunoSEQ multiplex PCR reads with MiXCR, giving one entry per CDR3 protein. This table has approximately 230,000 distinct CDR3 sequences, approximately 92% appearing once. The sample belongs to a study of CD8 T cells in Susac syndrome. The source material was CD4+ T cells from PBMCs. The chain is built from TRBV11-3 and TRBJ2-4; 7 nucleotides match TRBD1. The receptor was isolated from a human donor with multiple sclerosis. The CDR3 coding sequence is TGTGCCAGCAGCTCCGACAGGGCTGCCAAAAACATTCAGTACTTC. It codes for CASSSDRAAKNIQYF.